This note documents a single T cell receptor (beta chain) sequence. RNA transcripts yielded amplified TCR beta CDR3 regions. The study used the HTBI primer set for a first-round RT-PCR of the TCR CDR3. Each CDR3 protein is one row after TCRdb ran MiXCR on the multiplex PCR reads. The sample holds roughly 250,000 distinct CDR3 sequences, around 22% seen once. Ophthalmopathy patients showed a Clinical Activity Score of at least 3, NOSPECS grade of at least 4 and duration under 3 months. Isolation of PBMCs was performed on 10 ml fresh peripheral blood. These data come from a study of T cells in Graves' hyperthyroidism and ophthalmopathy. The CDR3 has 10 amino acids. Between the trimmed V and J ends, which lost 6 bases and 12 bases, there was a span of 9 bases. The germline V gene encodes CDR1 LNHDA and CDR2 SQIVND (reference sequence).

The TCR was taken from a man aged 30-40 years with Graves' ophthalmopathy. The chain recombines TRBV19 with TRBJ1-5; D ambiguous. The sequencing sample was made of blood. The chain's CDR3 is CASSLPLQHF. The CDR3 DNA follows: TGTGCCAGTAGCCTCCCCCTCCAGCATTTT.